This TCR beta chain was retrieved from a study of blood T cell repertoires in COVID-19. Study information: Samples representing acute and convalescent COVID-19 were sourced from the United States, Italy and Spain. PBMCs, B-cell-depleted T cells, or T cells provided the cDNA or gDNA that made up the material.

Original analysis: For nucleated cells, counts were estimated from reference gene primer amplification. Repertoires were generated with immunoSEQ multiplex PCR, while TCRdb's copy carries only in-frame clones and drops some. That table furnishes V, J and clone size, whereas the DNA furnished D and trimming. The sample lists roughly 100,000 clones, around 82% occurring once. Germline-derived CDR1 and CDR2 are SQVTM and ANQGSEA. Trimming removed 1 base from V and 8 bases from J; junction bases left unmatched: 8. This CDR3 is built from 14 residues. This clonotype was sampled from a human donor in a cohort sampled during active or convalescent COVID-19. Sequencing was done on a sample of peripheral blood. This sequence joins TRBV29-1 and TRBJ2-1; 7 positions agree with TRBD1. The chain's CDR3 is CSVEVQGVFDEQFF. The DNA of the CDR3 is TGCAGCGTTGAAGTCCAGGGGGTATTCGATGAGCAGTTCTTC.